What follows is one T cell receptor beta chain and its context. V lost 3 bases, J lost 12 bases, and 2 bases stayed unmatched. The CDR3 consists of 11 residues. This sample is part of a study of blood T cell repertoires in COVID-19. The wider study: The United States, Italy and Spain provided the acute and convalescent COVID-19 samples. Sources were T cells, B-cell-depleted T cells, or PBMCs; the material itself was cDNA or gDNA.

Method: immunoSEQ multiplex PCR; TCRdb's copy keeps in-frame clones and lacks some. The sample shows approximately 94,000 clones, roughly 80% of them seen only once. The clonotype comes from a man in his 70s with active or convalescent COVID-19. Sequencing input: peripheral blood. The genes are TRBV12-3 or TRBV12-4 and TRBJ2-1; 7 bases agree with TRBD2. This CDR3 is CASSLGGRQFF. DNA for the CDR3: TGTGCCAGCAGTTTGGGGGGGAGGCAGTTCTTC.